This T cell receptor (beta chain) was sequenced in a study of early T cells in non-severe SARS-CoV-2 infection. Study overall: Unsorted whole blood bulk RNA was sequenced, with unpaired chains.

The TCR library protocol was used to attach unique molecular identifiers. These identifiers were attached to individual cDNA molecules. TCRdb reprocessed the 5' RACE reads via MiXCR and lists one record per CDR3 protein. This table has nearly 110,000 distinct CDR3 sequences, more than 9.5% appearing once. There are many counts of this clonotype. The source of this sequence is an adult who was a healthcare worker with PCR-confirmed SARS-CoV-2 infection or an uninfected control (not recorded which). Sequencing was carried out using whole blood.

The CDR3: CASSLLTSGTDTQYF. The CDR3 bases are TGCGCCAGCAGCTTATTAACTAGCGGCACAGATACGCAGTATTTT. The chain links TRBV5-1 to TRBJ2-3; 7 bases map to TRBD2. Unmatched junction bases numbered 4, after V lost 2 bases and J lost 1 base. Germline values: CDR1 SGHRS, CDR2 YFSETQ. The CDR3 loop spans 15 amino acids.